The next 32 T cell receptor beta chains were all read from a single sample in a study of blood T cell repertoires in COVID-19. Libraries were prepared by immunoSEQ multiplex PCR; TCRdb keeps only in-frame clonotypes and omits some of them. The data hold roughly 41,000 clones, with more than 75% observed a single time. Sequenced sample: peripheral blood. The source is a human donor in a cohort sampled during active COVID-19.

This chain uses TRBV28 with TRBJ1-1; tentative D call: TRBD1 (5 bases). The germline V gene has CDR1 MDHEN and CDR2 SYDVKM. V lost 5 bases and J 0 bases, leaving 10 bases between the germline ends. There are 14 residues in the CDR3. CDR3 protein: CASSPTGLNTEAFF. The CDR3 bases are TGTGCCAGCAGTCCCACAGGCCTGAACACTGAAGCTTTCTTT.

The rearrangement joins TRBV5-6 to TRBJ2-5, with TRBD2 matching over 10 bases. Germline loops: CDR1 SGHDT, CDR2 YYEEEE. With V trimmed by 0 bases and J by 4 bases, 6 bases remained unmatched. CDR3 length: 16 amino acids. The CDR3, as DNA: TGTGCCAGCAGCTTGGGATCTAGCGGGAGTGGAGAGACCCAGTACTTC. Residues: CASSLGSSGSGETQYF.

The V and J genes are TRBV3-1 (or the pseudogene TRBV3-2) and TRBJ2-7, with 8 bases identical to TRBD2. Germline CDR1 LGHDT, CDR2 YNNKEL (reference sequence). The CDR3 runs to 16 residues. The J segment lost 4 bases and the V segment lost 4 bases, leaving 12 bases of the junction unmatched. The CDR3: CASSPGGEGRPYEQYF. CDR3 coding DNA: TGTGCCAGCAGCCCGGGGGGGGAGGGGAGGCCATACGAGCAGTACTTC.

V usage is TRBV6-6 and J usage is TRBJ1-1, with D possibly being TRBD1 (5 bases). Germline values: CDR1 MNHNY, CDR2 SVGAGI (reference sequence). This CDR3 has 13 amino acids. The V end lost 7 bases, the J end lost 5 bases, and 14 bases lay between the germline ends. In DNA form, the CDR3 reads TGTGCCAGCACCCAGGGCGGTGGGACTGAAGCTTTCTTT. It codes for CASTQGGGTEAFF.

The chain employs TRBV6-2 or TRBV6-3 and TRBJ2-1; 11 nucleotides line up with TRBD1. This CDR3 has 15 residues. The germline gives CDR1 MNHEY, CDR2 SVGEGT. The V and J ends lost 5 bases and 0 bases, in that order; junction bases with no gene match: 0. In nucleotides, the CDR3 is TGTGCCAGCAGTGGGACAGGGGGCTCCTACAATGAGCAGTTCTTC. Its protein product is CASSGTGGSYNEQFF.

The V and J genes are TRBV23-1 and TRBJ1-1; 8 nucleotides match TRBD1. TRBV23-1 is known as an ORF, though its function is uncertain. This CDR3 contains 14 residues. V trimming: 0 bases; J trimming: 13 bases; junction bases outside the gene matches: 10. In DNA, the CDR3 is TGCGCCAGCAGTCAATCGGGCAGGGGGCGATTGGGTTTCTTT. Residues: CASSQSGRGRLGFF.

This chain connects TRBV7-6 to TRBJ1-5, with 7 bases matching TRBD1. The CDR3 runs 14 residues. Germline lookup yields CDR1 SGHVS and CDR2 FNYEAQ. Germline trimming cut 5 bases from V and 2 bases from J; bases unmatched to any gene: 3. In DNA, the CDR3 is TGTGCCAGCAGCACCGGGACAGGCAATCAGCCCCAGCATTTT. This translates into CASSTGTGNQPQHF. Supplemented by reference TRBV7-6 and TRBJ1-5, the full variable domain reads GAGVSQSPRYKVTKRGQDVALRCDPISGHVSLYWYRQALGQGPEFLTYFNYEAQQDKSGLPNDRFSAERPEGSISTLTIQRTEQRDSAMYRCASSTGTGNQPQHFGDGTRLSIL.

This chain uses TRBV9 with TRBJ2-1; 9 nucleotides match TRBD2. J was trimmed by 6 bases and V by 0 bases; bases with no gene match: 13. Germline CDR1 is SGDLS and CDR2 is YYNGEE. This CDR3 region has 18 residues. Written as DNA, the CDR3 is TGTGCCAGCAGCGTAGCCCAAAACCGGAGCGGGAGGATCAATGAGCAGTTCTTC. As protein: CASSVAQNRSGRINEQFF. Using reference TRBV9 and TRBJ2-1 for the parts outside the CDR3, the full variable domain is DSGVTQTPKHLITATGQRVTLRCSPRSGDLSVYWYQQSLDQGLQFLIQYYNGEERAKGNILERFSAQQFPDLHSELNLSSLELGDSALYFCASSVAQNRSGRINEQFFGPGTRLTVL.

This chain joins TRBV7-9 and TRBJ2-1; D might be TRBD1 (6 bases). This CDR3 spans 15 amino acids. Germline V gene sequence: CDR1 SEHNR, CDR2 FQNEAQ (reference sequence). V lost 5 bases to trimming and J lost 4 bases, with 15 bases between them. The CDR3 reads CASSPQGTLYNEQFF. CDR3 in DNA: TGTGCCAGCAGCCCACAAGGGACATTATACAATGAGCAGTTCTTC.

The CDR3 DNA sequence: TGTGCCAGCAGTACTCCTAGCGGAGCGGGGAATGAGCAGTTCTTC. This sequence encodes CASSTPSGAGNEQFF. This chain joins TRBV27 and TRBJ2-1, with TRBD2 identical over 7 bases. This CDR3 region has 15 residues. The germline CDR1 and CDR2 sequences are MNHEY and SMNVEV (reference sequence). With 5 bases clipped from V and 7 bases from J, the junction kept 11 bases outside the gene matches.

J is TRBJ2-3 and V is TRBV14; D remains ambiguous. Deletions cut 3 bases from V and 0 bases from J, with 4 bases between. Germline lookup yields CDR1 SGHDN and CDR2 FVKESK. This CDR3 region has 13 residues. The CDR3 sequence: CASSHLSTDTQYF. The CDR3 DNA reads as TGTGCCAGCAGCCACCTTAGCACAGATACGCAGTATTTT.

This chain connects TRBV11-2 to TRBJ2-2; 10 positions agree with TRBD2. Germline assignment: CDR1 SGHAT and CDR2 FQNNGV. The CDR3 totals 14 residues. The V segment lost 6 bases and the J segment 6 bases; nucleotides outside the gene matches: 4. The CDR3 nucleotides read TGTGCCAGCAGTATCCTAGCGGGAGCCGGGGAGCTGTTTTTT. Residues: CASSILAGAGELFF.

The chain joins TRBV7-2 to TRBJ1-5; 7 bases align to TRBD1. In germline, CDR1 is SGHTA, CDR2 FQGNSA. With V trimmed by 1 base and J by 4 bases, 4 bases remained unmatched. This CDR3 is built from 15 residues. The CDR3 loop is CASSLDAGGNQPQHF. The CDR3, as DNA: TGTGCCAGCAGCTTAGATGCAGGGGGAAATCAGCCCCAGCATTTT.

The chain carries TRBV6-5 and TRBJ2-1, with 11 nucleotides matching TRBD2. After removal of 5 bases from V and 7 bases from J, the junction contained 4 bases not matched to a gene. The CDR3 consists of 14 residues. Germline values: CDR1 MNHEY, CDR2 SVGAGI. The CDR3 sequence: CASSTSGSWNEQFF. CDR3 nucleotides: TGTGCCAGCAGTACTAGCGGGAGTTGGAATGAGCAGTTCTTC.

This clone appeared a few times. The chain has TRBV27 and TRBJ2-2; tentative D call: TRBD2 (5 bases). Trimming left V 3 bases short and J 3 bases short, with 14 bases between. This CDR3 has 16 amino acids. In germline, CDR1 is MNHEY, CDR2 SMNVEV (reference sequence). The CDR3 spells CASSFYGERDTGELFF. In DNA form, the CDR3 reads TGTGCCAGCAGTTTTTATGGGGAGAGGGACACCGGGGAGCTGTTTTTT.

The chain combines TRBV28 with TRBJ1-2, with TRBD1 as a possible D gene (5 bases). Germline V gene sequence: CDR1 MDHEN, CDR2 SYDVKM. V was cut by 6 bases and J by 3 bases, with 26 bases left in between. The CDR3 loop spans 18 amino acids. The CDR3 nucleotides read TGTGCCAGCAGCGTCCTTTGGTCCGGGCCGCAAGGGGACTATGGCTACACCTTC. This gives the protein CASSVLWSGPQGDYGYTF.

This clone has only one observation. The chain carries TRBV19 and TRBJ2-1; 13 bases match TRBD2. Germline assignment: CDR1 LNHDA and CDR2 SQIVND (reference sequence). CDR3 size: 16 residues. V was pared by 1 base and J by 4 bases, with 1 base of the junction left unmatched. The CDR3 protein is CASSIGGLAGYNEQFF. The CDR3, as DNA: TGTGCCAGTAGTATAGGGGGACTAGCGGGGTACAATGAGCAGTTCTTC.

CDR3: CASSLLAGGTYEQYF. The CDR3 nucleotides read TGTGCCAGTAGTTTACTAGCGGGAGGTACCTACGAGCAGTACTTC. The chain employs TRBV19 and TRBJ2-7; 12 bases match TRBD2. V was clipped by 5 bases and J by 2 bases; unmatched bases: 4. CDR1 is LNHDA, CDR2 SQIVND, per germline (reference sequence). This CDR3 contains 15 residues.

The rearrangement uses TRBV24-1 and TRBJ2-6, with a possible D match to TRBD2 (6 bases). Trimming stripped 4 bases from V and 1 base from J, with 13 bases between. Germline V gene data show CDR1 as KGHDR and CDR2 as SFDVKD. This CDR3 contains 17 residues. CDR3 loop: CATSDPGGGSGANVLTF. The CDR3 DNA reads TGTGCCACCAGTGACCCCGGTGGAGGGTCTGGGGCCAACGTCCTGACTTTC.

This chain uses TRBV9 with TRBJ2-1, with TRBD2 identical over 11 bases. Germline V gene lookup returns CDR1 SGDLS and CDR2 YYNGEE. This CDR3 is built from 16 residues. V shed 0 bases and J 6 bases; nucleotides not matched to a gene: 5. DNA for the CDR3: TGTGCCAGCAGCGTAGGAACTAGCGGGAGTATCAATGAGCAGTTCTTC. Translation: CASSVGTSGSINEQFF.

This clone was counted between two and nine times. The chain has TRBV6-6 and TRBJ1-1; 7 bases match TRBD1. V shed 5 bases and J 4 bases; nucleotides not matched to a gene: 10. The CDR3 has 15 residues. The germline gives CDR1 MNHNY, CDR2 SVGAGI (reference sequence). As DNA, the CDR3 is TGTGCCAGCAGTCCGTTCAGGCAGGGGGGCACTGAAGCTTTCTTT. Amino acid sequence: CASSPFRQGGTEAFF.

The chain joins TRBV28 to TRBJ1-1; D unclear. Trimming left V 6 bases short and J 4 bases short, with 24 bases between. Germline V gives CDR1 MDHEN, CDR2 SYDVKM. The CDR3 extends over 17 amino acids. The chain's CDR3 is CASSHGRNIDRGTEAFF. CDR3 DNA sequence: TGTGCCAGCAGCCACGGACGGAACATAGATCGGGGCACTGAAGCTTTCTTT.

The V call is TRBV9, the J call TRBJ2-3; the match to TRBD2 covers 11 bases. The germline CDR1 and CDR2 sequences are SGDLS and YYNGEE. CDR3 length: 16 residues. Unmatched junction bases numbered 6, after V lost 4 bases and J lost 2 bases. The chain's CDR3 is CASSPRLAGHTDTQYF. The CDR3 bases are TGTGCCAGCAGCCCTCGACTAGCGGGACACACAGATACGCAGTATTTT.

Here the CDR3 reads CASSLTSGSSSYEQYF. The CDR3 nucleotides read TGCGCCAGCAGCTTGACTAGCGGGAGTAGTTCCTACGAGCAGTACTTC. V gene TRBV5-1 combines with J gene TRBJ2-7, with 11 bases lining up with TRBD2. The V gene end was trimmed by 1 base and the J gene end by 1 base; junction bases not matched to a gene: 4. Germline V gene data show CDR1 as SGHRS and CDR2 as YFSETQ. The CDR3 has 16 residues.

This clone was found a few times. The CDR3 spells CASSDGTDYNEQFF. In DNA form, the CDR3 reads TGCGCCAGCAGTGATGGGACAGACTACAATGAGCAGTTCTTC. The V gene is TRBV10-1, the J gene TRBJ2-1, with 7 nucleotides matching TRBD1. The junction had 2 bases not matched to a gene; V was cut back by 3 bases and J by 3 bases. Looked up from germline, CDR1 is WNHNN and CDR2 is SYGVQD (reference sequence). The CDR3 totals 14 residues.

The rearrangement links TRBV14 to TRBJ1-1, with D tentatively TRBD1 (5 bases). This CDR3 has 14 residues. Germline assignment: CDR1 SGHDN and CDR2 FVKESK. V was clipped by 4 bases and J by 0 bases, with 9 bases between them. Here the CDR3 reads CASSRQFMNTEAFF. The CDR3 DNA sequence: TGTGCCAGCAGCCGACAGTTCATGAACACTGAAGCTTTCTTT.

The chain combines TRBV27 with TRBJ1-5; maybe TRBD1 (6 bases). CDR3 length equals 13 residues. V was pared by 8 bases and J by 5 bases, with 13 bases between. Germline V lookup: CDR1 MNHEY, CDR2 SMNVEV (reference sequence). The CDR3 spells CASRGGGYQPQHF. The CDR3 nucleotides are TGTGCCAGCCGGGGAGGGGGGTATCAGCCCCAGCATTTT.

V is TRBV3-1 (or the pseudogene TRBV3-2) and J is TRBJ1-1; the D gene is possibly TRBD1 (6 bases). The CDR3 consists of 14 residues. Trimming pared 3 bases from V and 1 base from J, leaving 9 bases between. Germline V gene data show CDR1 as LGHDT and CDR2 as YNNKEL (reference sequence). This chain's CDR3 is CASSQGGANTEAFF. The CDR3 DNA reads as TGTGCCAGCAGCCAGGGGGGGGCGAACACTGAAGCTTTCTTT.

The chain uses TRBV5-1 and TRBJ2-7, with 11 nucleotides matching TRBD1. V gave up 2 bases and J gave up 7 bases; unmatched junction bases: 8. The germline V gene encodes CDR1 SGHRS and CDR2 YFSETQ. The CDR3 is 15 residues long. CDR3 protein: CASSLGQGAPSEQYF. CDR3 nucleotide sequence: TGCGCCAGCAGCTTAGGACAGGGGGCTCCCTCGGAGCAGTACTTC.

This chain connects TRBV3-1 (or the pseudogene TRBV3-2) to TRBJ1-1; 9 bases map to TRBD1. This CDR3 is built from 13 residues. Per germline, CDR1 LGHDT and CDR2 YNNKEL (reference sequence). After removal of 5 bases from V and 4 bases from J, the junction contained 2 bases not matched to a gene. The CDR3: CASSMGQGTEAFF. The CDR3 DNA is TGTGCCAGCAGCATGGGACAGGGCACTGAAGCTTTCTTT.

In this sample, this clone is medium-sized (0.01 to 0.1%). The rearrangement links TRBV23-1 to TRBJ2-5, with D perhaps TRBD1 (5 bases). TRBV23-1 is classed as an ORF, of uncertain function. The germline V and J ends were trimmed by 4 bases and 2 bases, with 11 bases remaining between them. The CDR3 consists of 14 residues. CDR3: CASSRQGLQETQYF. The CDR3 DNA is TGCGCCAGCAGTCGGCAGGGCTTACAAGAGACCCAGTACTTC.

The V call is TRBV27, the J call TRBJ1-5, with 9 nucleotides matching TRBD1. This CDR3 spans 13 amino acids. V dropped 7 bases and J dropped 4; count of bases not matched to a gene: 2. CDR1 is MNHEY and CDR2 is SMNVEV in the germline V gene (reference sequence). The DNA of the CDR3 is TGTGCCAGCACAGGGACAGGGAATCAGCCCCAGCATTTT. Protein sequence: CASTGTGNQPQHF.